The entry below describes one TCR beta chain. Trimming left V 1 base short and J 10 bases short, with 8 bases between. Germline CDR1 reads SGHAT; CDR2 reads FQDESV (reference sequence). This CDR3 contains 12 residues. TCRB libraries came from RNA via three nested multiplex PCR rounds. TCRdb re-called the multiplex PCR reads with MiXCR, one entry per CDR3 protein. The sample holds 15,000 to 20,000 distinct CDR3 sequences, about two thirds seen once. This entry comes from a study of tumor-infiltrating lymphocytes in glioblastoma multiforme. The chain joins TRBV11-1 to TRBJ2-1; D not resolved. The specimen was peripheral blood. This sequence originates from a male donor with glioblastoma. The CDR3 DNA sequence: TGTGCCAGCAGCTTAGATTACGCAGAGCAGTTCTTC. It encodes CASSLDYAEQFF.